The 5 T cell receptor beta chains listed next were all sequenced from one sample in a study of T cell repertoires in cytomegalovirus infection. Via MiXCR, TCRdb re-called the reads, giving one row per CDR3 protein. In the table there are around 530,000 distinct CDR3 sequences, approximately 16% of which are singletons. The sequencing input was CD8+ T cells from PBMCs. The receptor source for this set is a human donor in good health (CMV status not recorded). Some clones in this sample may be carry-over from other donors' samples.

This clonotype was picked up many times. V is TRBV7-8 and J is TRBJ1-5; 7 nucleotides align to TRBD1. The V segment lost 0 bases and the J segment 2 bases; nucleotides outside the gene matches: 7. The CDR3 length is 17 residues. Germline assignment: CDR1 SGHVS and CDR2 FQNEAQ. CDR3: CASSLAPGTEGNQPQHF. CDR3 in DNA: TGTGCCAGCAGCTTAGCCCCCGGGACAGAGGGCAATCAGCCCCAGCATTTT. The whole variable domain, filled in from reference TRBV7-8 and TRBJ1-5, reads GAGVSQSPRYKVAKRGQDVALRCDPISGHVSLFWYQQALGQGPEFLTYFQNEAQLDKSGLPSDRFFAERPEGSVSTLKIQRTQQEDSAVYLCASSLAPGTEGNQPQHFGDGTRLSIL.

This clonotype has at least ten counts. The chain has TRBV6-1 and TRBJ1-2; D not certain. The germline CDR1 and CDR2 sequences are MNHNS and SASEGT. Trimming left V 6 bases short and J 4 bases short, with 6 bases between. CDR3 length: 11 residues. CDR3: CASSGLYGYTF. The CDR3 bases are TGTGCCAGCAGCGGCCTCTATGGCTACACCTTC.

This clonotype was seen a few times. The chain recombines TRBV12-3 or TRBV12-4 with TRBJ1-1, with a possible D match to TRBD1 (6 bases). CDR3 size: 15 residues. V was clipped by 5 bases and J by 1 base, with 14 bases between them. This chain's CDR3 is CASSVSGQRNTEAFF. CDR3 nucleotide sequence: TGTGCCAGCAGTGTATCTGGACAGAGGAACACTGAAGCTTTCTTT.

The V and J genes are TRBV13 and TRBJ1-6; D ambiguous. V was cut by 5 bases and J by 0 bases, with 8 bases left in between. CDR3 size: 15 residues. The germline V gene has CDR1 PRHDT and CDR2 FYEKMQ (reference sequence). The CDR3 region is CASSKQSSYNSPLHF. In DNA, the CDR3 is TGTGCCAGCAGCAAACAGAGCTCCTATAATTCACCCCTCCACTTT.

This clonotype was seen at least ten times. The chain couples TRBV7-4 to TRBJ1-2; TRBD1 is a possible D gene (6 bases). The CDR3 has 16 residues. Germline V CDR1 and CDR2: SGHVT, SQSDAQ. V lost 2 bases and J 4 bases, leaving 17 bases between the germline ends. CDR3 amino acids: CASSLWGPDGGYGYTF. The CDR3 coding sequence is TGTGCCAGCAGCTTATGGGGGCCCGACGGTGGCTATGGCTACACCTTC.